What follows are 8 T cell receptor beta chains derived from one specimen sequenced in a study of cytomegalovirus exposure and HLA in healthy donors (dated by TCRdb to 2015 to 2018). To prepare the library, the immunoSEQ multiplex PCR assay was applied. For the multiplex PCR, a mixture combining 60 forward primers for TCR Vbeta segments and 13 reverse primers for TCR Jbeta segments was used. TCRdb mirrors the immuneACCESS table, restricted to in-frame sequences. Some clones are absent from its copies; in checked studies, under half trace to an unresolved V gene, and the reason for the others is unknown. Here the sample has 120,000 or so clones; 65% to 80% occur a single time. Nearly 3% of the sample rests with the top ten. Material for sequencing was PBMCs. Receptors were obtained from a woman between 35 and 50 years old in good health and CMV-seropositive.

The chain uses TRBV7-2 and TRBJ1-3; D is unclear. This CDR3 has 12 residues. V dropped 5 bases and J dropped 4 bases, with 6 bases sitting between them. Germline V gene lookup returns CDR1 SGHTA and CDR2 FQGNSA. CDR3 sequence (DNA): TGTGCCAGCAGCGCGGAGGGAAACACCATATATTTT. Protein product: CASSAEGNTIYF.

This chain joins TRBV5-6 and TRBJ2-1, with 7 bases that match TRBD2. This CDR3 has 18 amino acids. Germline lookup yields CDR1 SGHDT and CDR2 YYEEEE. Unmatched junction bases numbered 10, after V lost 0 bases and J lost 1 base. CDR3 amino acids: CASSLGLTSVFSYNEQFF. The DNA for the CDR3 is TGTGCCAGCAGCTTGGGACTAACTAGCGTCTTTTCCTACAATGAGCAGTTCTTC.

This clone was seen just once. The V and J genes are TRBV7-2 and TRBJ2-5; TRBD2 agrees at 7 bases. The J call may be wrong; the DNA end is better matched by TRBJ2-7. The CDR3 extends over 15 amino acids. The germline V gene encodes CDR1 SGHTA and CDR2 FQGNSA. CDR3 DNA: TGTGCCAGCAGCTTAGCGCTAGCGGCCTCCTACGAGCAGTACTTC. Protein product: CASSLALAASYEQYF.

The rearrangement joins TRBV14 to TRBJ2-1; 8 bases fit TRBD2. The ends lost 0 bases at V and 8 bases at J; junction bases unmatched: 9. Germline values: CDR1 SGHDN, CDR2 FVKESK. The CDR3 length is 16 residues. CDR3 region: CASSQDLVGLGYEQFF. The CDR3, as DNA: TGTGCCAGCAGCCAAGATTTAGTGGGACTAGGCTATGAGCAGTTCTTC.

The rearrangement joins TRBV4-1 to TRBJ1-4; perhaps TRBD1 as D (6 bases). This CDR3 is built from 16 residues. Germline V CDR1 and CDR2: MGHRA, YSYEKL. V was trimmed by 3 bases and J by 4 bases, leaving 15 bases between them. The CDR3 reads CASSHRGGQGNEKLFF. In DNA, the CDR3 is TGCGCCAGCAGCCACCGGGGGGGCCAAGGTAATGAAAAACTGTTTTTT.

CDR3 coding DNA: TGTGCCTGGAGTGTAGGGGGCCGCACAGATACGCAGTATTTT. This codes for CAWSVGGRTDTQYF. V is TRBV30 and J is TRBJ2-3, with 7 bases lining up with TRBD1. The trim removed 0 bases at V and 1 base at J, leaving 1 base unmatched. The CDR3 contains 14 residues. Germline V gives CDR1 GTSNPN, CDR2 SVGIG (reference sequence).

To note about this clone: Different DNA sequences within this sample yield the same CDR3. The chain employs TRBV4-3 and TRBJ2-7; D is unclear. Trimming removed 1 base from V and 3 bases from J, with 7 bases in between. CDR1 and CDR2 from the germline V gene are LGHNA and YSLEER. The CDR3 has 13 amino acids. The CDR3 region has the DNA TGCGCCAGCAGCCAAGTCCGCGGCTACGAGCAGTACTTC. Amino acids: CASSQVRGYEQYF.

The chain employs TRBV15 and TRBJ1-1, with D possibly TRBD1 on 5 matching bases. The CDR3 spans 14 residues. Germline V gives CDR1 LNHNV, CDR2 YYDKDF (reference sequence). Trimming left V 0 bases short and J 6 bases short, with 11 bases between. The CDR3 sequence is CATSRDGGGPEAFF. The CDR3 DNA sequence: TGTGCCACCAGCAGAGATGGGGGGGGACCTGAAGCTTTCTTT.